The source of this T cell receptor (beta chain) is a study of blood T cells in healthy people across ages (dated by TCRdb to between 2015 and 2016). Study-wide context: In model experiments, template switching captured about one uniquely barcoded TCR beta cDNA molecule for every two T cells. To track age-related changes in TCR beta repertoire diversity, the study relied on deep sequencing normalized with unique cDNA molecular identifiers. Two additional independent replicas of 1 million unique cDNA reads from the same blood draw were analyzed for two donors (one aged 18 to 30 and one aged 80 or older). The donors were split into four age groups: young (average 16 years), middle-aged (roughly 39), aged (about 62) and long-lived (approximately 80). To avoid experimental bias, donors of different ages were spread randomly across the sequencing lanes.

This clonotype was recorded at least ten times. This receptor's antigen is unknown. No qualities accompany the bases; no much larger clone lies one base away. Trimming costs V 3 bases and J 1 base, and their ends lie 7 bases apart. In the germline V gene (reference sequence), CDR1 corresponds to DFQATT and CDR2 to SNEGSKA. From cysteine to phenylalanine, the CDR3 is 14 amino acids long. Here the CDR3 DNA is all that survives: 42 bases in frame from base 1. The roughly 39 donors, aged about 6 to 95 years, were systemically healthy Caucasian individuals from Russia. Each donor gave ten milliliters of peripheral blood, drawn into EDTA-treated Vacutainer tubes. Ficoll-Paque density-gradient centrifugation was used to isolate PBMCs, with at least 6.5 million per sample. Trizol reagent was used to extract total RNA from PBMCs, with at least 6 micrograms per sample. For every donor, flow cytometry on a PBMC aliquot measured the percentage of naive CD45RAhigh/CD27high T cells.

The library was prepared using 5' RACE. The data were produced on an Illumina HiSeq 2500. A second 7 to 11 cycle PCR used a sample-barcoded 5' primer and a J-beta primer mix. A template-switch 5' adaptor carrying 12 random nucleotides introduced a unique molecular identifier onto each TCR beta cDNA molecule. At least 3 million CDR3-containing paired-end reads were obtained from each sample. First-strand cDNA synthesis was performed from all RNA using the Mint cDNA synthesis kit, with priming by a TRBC-specific oligonucleotide. After uracil-DNA glycosylase treatment, a first 18-cycle PCR used universal primers M1SS and BC2_uni_R on all cDNA. The published analysis was carried out like this. Each sample was normalized by randomly selecting 1 million high-quality reads, each carrying a distinct molecular identifier. Reads with shared molecular identifiers were discarded instead of being binned into consensus sequences. CDR3 identification, clonotype clustering and error correction used MiTCR with a Q25 quality threshold and the strictest error-elimination algorithm. A nonparametric unseen species model with Euler transformation was used to estimate a lower bound on total TCR beta diversity. TCRdb reprocessing: public reads trimmed at Q25 with fastp, clones called with MiXCR, in-frame beta chains kept. Rows with a matching CDR3 protein are joined into one entry that keeps the most common DNA and genes. TCRdb assigned the V and J calls; the authors' analysis was not used. This sample comprises about 1.6 million distinct CDR3 sequences, roughly 30% of them detected only once. About 11% of the sample comes from the top ten.

Study-wide findings and limitations: The percentage of naive T cells measured by flow cytometry correlated strongly with observed TCR beta diversity. Because donor CMV infection status was unknown, age-related changes in expanded clonotypes were potentially confounded. Estimates of total diversity based on one million sequenced T cells were considered lower bounds and underestimates. Conclusive comparison of naive and antigen-experienced compartments was prevented by the profiling of bulk unsorted PBMCs. The long-lived group showed more naive CD4+ T cells, fewer expanded clones and increased TCR diversity than the aged group, suggesting age selection. As age increased, observed TCR beta diversity per million T cells dropped in a roughly linear way, and a significant reduction was already evident by age 40.

The specimen sequenced was blood. The rearrangement combines TRBV20-1 with TRBJ2-6; confidence is insufficient to name the D gene. The sequence was collected from a woman aged 25-40 years in good health. Here the CDR3 is given as CSASPGSGANVLTF. The nucleotides are TGCAGTGCTAGTCCGGGTTCTGGGGCCAACGTCCTGACTTTC.